This note documents a single T cell receptor beta chain sequence. This clonotype came up a few times. Its antigen is unknown. No qualities accompany the bases; no much larger clone lies one base away. Looking up the germline V gene (reference sequence) yields CDR1 LGHDT and CDR2 YNNKEL. There are 16 amino acids in the CDR3, from cysteine to phenylalanine inclusive. The read is trimmed to its CDR3 DNA, 48 bases read in frame from base 1. V sheds 4 bases and J sheds 0 bases, leaving 13 bases between their ends. Stable Graves' hyperthyroidism was defined as the absence of progression to ophthalmopathy over 18 months of follow-up. Hyperthyroidism patients were aged 18 to 65 years and newly diagnosed, with disease duration of less than 2 months. Patients with uncontrolled infections, other autoimmune diseases, pregnancy or lactation were excluded. Diagnoses relied on clinical symptoms, serum thyroxine and TRAb, thyroid ultrasound and orbital computed tomography. PBMCs were separated from roughly 9.6 ml of fresh peripheral blood using Ficoll-Paque density gradient centrifugation. Total RNA was extracted using Trizol reagent, and RNA quality was assessed on an Agilent 2100 Bioanalyzer.

The data derive from a study of T cells in Graves' hyperthyroidism and ophthalmopathy (dated by TCRdb to between 2017 and 2020). Regarding the research as a whole: Peripheral blood was sampled at the time of initial diagnosis, prior to any treatment. To identify distinguishing TCR V-J signatures, a discovery cohort of some 99 patients was used, comprising some 43 with Graves' ophthalmopathy and 57 with stable Graves' hyperthyroidism. Prospective prediction of ophthalmopathy was tested in an independent validation cohort of under 20 hyperthyroidism patients and around 16 patients who later progressed to ophthalmopathy. The roughly 91 discovery patients were randomly divided into training and test sets at a 7:3 ratio. In addition, the study compared T-cell repertoires in thyroid tissue and in blood from several Graves' hyperthyroidism patients. Once sampling was done, hyperthyroidism patients were given methimazole at a starting dose of 30 mg daily, whereas ophthalmopathy patients were given high-dose intravenous methylprednisolone. According to the paper, TCR Vbeta CDR3 sequencing was carried out on 135 peripheral blood samples, which came from some 41 ophthalmopathy, under 80 hyperthyroidism and approximately 17 progressor patients. The research as a whole found: Most expanded thyroid clonotypes (frequency above 0.001) were also detected in blood, suggesting blood repertoires may reflect thyroid immune responses. In validation, progression to ophthalmopathy was predicted by the model with 70.59% sensitivity and 72.22% specificity, a median of around 6.5 months before onset. A model built on a 13 V-J signature distinguished ophthalmopathy from stable hyperthyroidism, reaching about 88% sensitivity and around 81% specificity in cross-validation and 80%/75% in testing. Sample size was not statistically predetermined, and blinding of investigators to group allocation was not performed.

The TCR beta CDR3 regions were amplified from RNA transcripts. For the first round of RT-PCR on the TCR CDR3, the HTBI primer set was used together with the Qiagen OneStep RT-PCR kit. Libraries were constructed in a second round of multiplex PCR, after which size selection and purification were performed. The libraries were sequenced on an Illumina HiSeq2000 using paired-end 100 bp reads. The study's own analysis went as follows. SOAPnuke was used to process the raw data, removing reads that contained adapters or uncalled bases, had a mean Phred below 15, or lacked an exact match to the constant primer or identifier. High-quality paired reads were merged using COPE v1.2.5, and each unique nucleotide sequence was defined as a clonotype. MiTCR v1.1 was used to align the clonotypes against IMGT TRBV, TRBD and TRBJ reference segments. The analysis included only V-J combinations with a frequency above 0.0001, which together covered 98% to 99.2% of the repertoires. The TCS score was defined as F50 (clonal expansion) divided by E x V (chaos), with BLOSUM62-based TCRdist calculated between CDR3 peptides within each V-J. Welch's t-statistics and random forest reduced 514 V-J features to 10 to 15, which were used in a naive Bayes classifier (R e1071). TCRdb ran its own pipeline on the public reads, namely fastp trimming at Q25 and MiXCR clone calling, and kept in-frame beta chains. CDR3 protein sequences are deduplicated, and each keeps its most common genes and DNA. TCRdb, not the original authors, processed these V and J calls. A total of roughly 740,000 distinct CDR3 sequences appear in this sample, 15% to 20% of them only once. The leading ten clones occupy under 9.5% of the sample.

Sequences were obtained from blood. The chain employs TRBV3-1 and TRBJ2-4, with a tentative D gene TRBD1 over 5 matching bases. The TCR comes from a man aged 18 to 30 with Graves' hyperthyroidism. The nucleotide sequence is given as TGTGCCAGCAGCCCTGACAGTTTTCTAGCCAAAAACATTCAGTACTTC. The resulting protein is CASSPDSFLAKNIQYF.